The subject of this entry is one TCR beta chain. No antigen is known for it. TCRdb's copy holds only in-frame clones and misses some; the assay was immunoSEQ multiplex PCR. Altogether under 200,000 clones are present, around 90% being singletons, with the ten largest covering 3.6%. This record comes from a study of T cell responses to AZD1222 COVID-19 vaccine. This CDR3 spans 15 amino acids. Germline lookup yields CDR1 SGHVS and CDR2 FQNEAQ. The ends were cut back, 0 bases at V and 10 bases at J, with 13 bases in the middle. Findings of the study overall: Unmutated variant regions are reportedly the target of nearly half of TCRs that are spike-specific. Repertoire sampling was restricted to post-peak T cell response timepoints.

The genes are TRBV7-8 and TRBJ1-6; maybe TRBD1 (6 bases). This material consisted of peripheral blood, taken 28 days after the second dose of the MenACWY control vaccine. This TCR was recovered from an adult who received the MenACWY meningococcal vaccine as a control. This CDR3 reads CASSLATGPGSPLHF. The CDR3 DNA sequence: TGTGCCAGCAGCTTAGCAACAGGGCCGGGATCACCCCTCCACTTT. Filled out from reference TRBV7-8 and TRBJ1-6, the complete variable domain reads GAGVSQSPRYKVAKRGQDVALRCDPISGHVSLFWYQQALGQGPEFLTYFQNEAQLDKSGLPSDRFFAERPEGSVSTLKIQRTQQEDSAVYLCASSLATGPGSPLHFGNGTRLTVT.